The 10 T cell receptor beta chains in this list originate from one sample, sequenced in a study of T cell responses to AZD1222 COVID-19 vaccine. Only in-frame clones appear in the TCRdb table, and some are missing; sequencing was by immunoSEQ multiplex PCR. Of about 130,000 clones in the sample, about 92% were seen once. The source material was peripheral blood, sampled on day 0 of MenACWY control vaccination. The receptors were sampled from an adult in good health.

J is TRBJ2-5 and V is TRBV3-1 (or the pseudogene TRBV3-2); 7 positions match TRBD1. V lost 1 base and J lost 9; bases outside the gene matches: 5. Germline V gives CDR1 LGHDT, CDR2 YNNKEL (reference sequence). The length of the CDR3 is 13 residues. CDR3 sequence reads: CASSQGQGSAQYF. The CDR3 DNA reads TGTGCCAGCAGCCAAGGACAGGGTAGCGCCCAGTACTTC.

The chain recombines TRBV6-2 or TRBV6-3 with TRBJ2-1, with D possibly called TRBD1 or TRBD2 (5 bases each). Germline V gene sequence: CDR1 MNHEY, CDR2 SVGEGT. The V end lost 0 bases, the J end lost 0 bases, and 12 bases lay between the germline ends. There are 17 residues in the CDR3. The chain's CDR3 is CASSYSGWGSSYNEQFF. The CDR3 coding sequence is TGTGCCAGCAGTTACTCAGGGTGGGGGAGCTCCTACAATGAGCAGTTCTTC.

This clone was observed a single time. V and J are TRBV20-1 and TRBJ2-7; TRBD2 agrees at 14 bases. The CDR3 loop spans 16 amino acids. The ends lost 3 bases at V and 4 bases at J; junction bases unmatched: 8. CDR1 is DFQATT, CDR2 SNEGSKA, per germline (reference sequence). In nucleotides, the CDR3 is TGCAGTGCTAGTGTGGGGACTAGCGGGAGAGGATACGAGCAGTACTTC. Translation gives CSASVGTSGRGYEQYF.

This chain uses TRBV7-9 with TRBJ2-3; D is unclear. CDR1 and CDR2 (germline): SEHNR, FQNEAQ (reference sequence). The CDR3 spans 14 residues. V was pared by 7 bases and J by 2 bases, with 13 bases between. CDR3 amino acids: CASTKLILTDTQYF. The CDR3 bases are TGTGCCAGCACCAAACTCATACTCACAGATACGCAGTATTTT.

The chain recombines TRBV9 with TRBJ1-2, with D possibly matching TRBD1 (6 bases). V lost 0 bases and J 3 bases, leaving 15 bases between the germline ends. The CDR3 length is 16 residues. Germline values: CDR1 SGDLS, CDR2 YYNGEE. In DNA, the CDR3 is TGTGCCAGCAGCGTAGACTACACGGGGGCCCACTATGGCTACACCTTC. This codes for CASSVDYTGAHYGYTF. The full variable domain, completed using reference TRBV9 and TRBJ1-2, is DSGVTQTPKHLITATGQRVTLRCSPRSGDLSVYWYQQSLDQGLQFLIQYYNGEERAKGNILERFSAQQFPDLHSELNLSSLELGDSALYFCASSVDYTGAHYGYTFGSGTRLTVV.

The chain employs TRBV3-1 (or the pseudogene TRBV3-2) and TRBJ2-7; no definite D call. This CDR3 region has 15 residues. Germline-derived CDR1 and CDR2 are LGHDT and YNNKEL (reference sequence). Trimming removed 1 base from V and 3 bases from J, with 13 bases in between. This CDR3 reads CASSQAPLRCYEQYV. The CDR3 region has the DNA TGTGCCAGCAGCCAAGCCCCCTTGAGGTGCTACGAGCAGTACGTC.

The chain joins TRBV24-1 to TRBJ2-2, with D perhaps TRBD1 or TRBD2 (5 bases each). The CDR3 runs 14 residues. The ends were cut back, 5 bases at V and 5 bases at J, with 11 bases in the middle. CDR1 KGHDR and CDR2 SFDVKD come from the germline V gene. CDR3 protein: CATSGQGGTGELFF. CDR3 nucleotide sequence: TGTGCCACCAGTGGGCAGGGCGGGACCGGGGAGCTGTTTTTT.

This sequence joins TRBV4-3 and TRBJ1-3; possible D gene TRBD1, 5 bases. V lost 6 bases, J lost 3 bases, and 12 bases lay in between. Germline loops: CDR1 LGHNA, CDR2 YSLEER. The CDR3 is made up of 14 amino acids. CDR3 sequence reads: CASRPGAGGNTIYF. The CDR3 coding sequence is TGCGCCAGCAGACCTGGGGCAGGTGGAAACACCATATATTTT.

This clone was recorded once. The J gene is TRBJ2-1, the V gene TRBV3-1 (or the pseudogene TRBV3-2); 12 bases line up with TRBD2. After removal of 4 bases from V and 4 bases from J, the junction contained 2 bases not matched to a gene. This CDR3 contains 15 residues. Per the germline V gene, CDR1 is LGHDT and CDR2 is YNNKEL (reference sequence). In DNA, the CDR3 is TGTGCCAGCAGCCGGGGGACTAGCGGGTACAATGAGCAGTTCTTC. It translates to CASSRGTSGYNEQFF.

The DNA of the CDR3 is TGTGCCAGCAGTTTAGTGGGGTCCGCAGATACGCAGTATTTT. Amino acids: CASSLVGSADTQYF. The chain links TRBV28 to TRBJ2-3; the D is unclear. The CDR3 has 14 amino acids. Between the trimmed V and J ends, which lost 2 bases and 4 bases, there was a span of 10 bases. Per the germline V gene, CDR1 is MDHEN and CDR2 is SYDVKM.